This TCR beta chain was captured by sequencing in a study of PD-L1 blockade in urothelial cancer. Study summary: Males with bladder-origin urothelial cancer constituted about nine tenths of the roughly 29 patients. Prior chemotherapy regimens per patient numbered 0 to 3.

Data came from immunoSEQ multiplex PCR; TCRdb stores just in-frame clones and leaves some out. The sample comprises 20,000 to 30,000 clones, almost 85% of which are singletons, and roughly 8.8% rests with the top ten. This CDR3 has 15 amino acids. Trimming took 5 bases from V and 0 from J; bases not matched to a gene: 0. CDR1 and CDR2 (germline): LNHDA, SQIVND (reference sequence). The sample in question was PBMCs, obtained around atezolizumab (anti-PD-L1) treatment. V and J are TRBV19 and TRBJ2-2, with TRBD1 matching 10 bases. This sequence originates from a man between 65 and 79 years old with urothelial cancer. The CDR3 nucleotides are TGTGCCAGTAGTGGACAGGGGGCGAACACCGGGGAGCTGTTTTTT. It encodes CASSGQGANTGELFF.